The clone carrying this TCR beta chain was seen many times. V gave up 11 bases and J gave up 3 bases, with 10 bases separating them. CDR3 size: 11 residues. In germline, CDR1 is SGHVS, CDR2 FNYEAQ. The data originate from a study of Graves' ophthalmopathy and Graves' hyperthyroidism. Amplification of the TCR beta CDR3 regions used RNA transcripts (as template). The first round was an RT-PCR with HTBI primers, and the second round was a multiplex PCR. Using its own MiXCR run on the multiplex PCR reads, TCRdb lists one record per CDR3 protein. This sample yields a few hundred thousand distinct CDR3 sequences, of which 15% are seen a single time; around 6.6% belongs to the top ten.

The sequence was collected from a woman under 30 with stable Graves' hyperthyroidism. The sequenced material came from peripheral blood. The chain recombines TRBV7-6 with TRBJ1-2, with TRBD1 as a possible D gene (6 bases). As DNA, the CDR3 is TGTGCCTCAGGGGATGACTATGGCTACACCTTC. It is translated as CASGDDYGYTF.